Reported below is one TCR beta chain. This sample stems from a study of Ad26.COV2.S vaccination and SARS-CoV-2 variants. Treatment meaning: roughly 18 received Ad26.COV2.S at low or high dose, single or two shots; several received placebo; per-sample allocation not given. Day 63 following the first vaccine or placebo injection was when the samples were taken. Generated by immunoSEQ multiplex PCR, the TCRdb table keeps only in-frame clones and is missing some. The repertoire holds some 500,000 clones, with 89% as singletons. This sequence originates from a person aged 18-65 years who received the Ad26.COV2.S COVID-19 vaccine or a placebo. Sequenced material: peripheral blood, taken in a trial of Ad26.COV2.S vaccine versus placebo.

CDR3 nucleotide sequence: TGTGCCAGCAGTGCCAGGGGACTGAATCAGCCCCAGCATTTT. Translating it yields CASSARGLNQPQHF. The chain carries TRBV25-1 and TRBJ1-5; D possibly corresponds to TRBD1 (6 bases). The germline V gene has CDR1 MGHDK and CDR2 SYGVNS. This CDR3 is built from 14 residues. V gave up 4 bases and J gave up 4 bases, with 11 bases separating them. The whole variable domain, filled in from reference TRBV25-1 and TRBJ1-5, reads EADIYQTPRYLVIGTGKKITLECSQTMGHDKMYWYQQDPGMELHLIHYSYGVNSTEKGDLSSESTVSRIRTEHFPLTLESARPSHTSQYLCASSARGLNQPQHFGDGTRLSIL.